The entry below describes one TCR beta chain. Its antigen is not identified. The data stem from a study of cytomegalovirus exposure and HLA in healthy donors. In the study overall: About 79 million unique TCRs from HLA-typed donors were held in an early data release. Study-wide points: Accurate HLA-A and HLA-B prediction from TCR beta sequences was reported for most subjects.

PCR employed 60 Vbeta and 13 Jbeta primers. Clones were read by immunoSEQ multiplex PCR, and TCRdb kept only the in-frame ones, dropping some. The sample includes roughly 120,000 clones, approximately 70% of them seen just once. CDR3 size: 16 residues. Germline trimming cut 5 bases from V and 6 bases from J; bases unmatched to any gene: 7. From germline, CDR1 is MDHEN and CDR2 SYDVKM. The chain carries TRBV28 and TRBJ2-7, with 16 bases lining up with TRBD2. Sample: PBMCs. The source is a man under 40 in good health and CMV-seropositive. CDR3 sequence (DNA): TGTGCCAGCAGTCTCGGGACTAGCGGGAGGGCGAGCGAGCAGTACGTC. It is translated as CASSLGTSGRASEQYV.